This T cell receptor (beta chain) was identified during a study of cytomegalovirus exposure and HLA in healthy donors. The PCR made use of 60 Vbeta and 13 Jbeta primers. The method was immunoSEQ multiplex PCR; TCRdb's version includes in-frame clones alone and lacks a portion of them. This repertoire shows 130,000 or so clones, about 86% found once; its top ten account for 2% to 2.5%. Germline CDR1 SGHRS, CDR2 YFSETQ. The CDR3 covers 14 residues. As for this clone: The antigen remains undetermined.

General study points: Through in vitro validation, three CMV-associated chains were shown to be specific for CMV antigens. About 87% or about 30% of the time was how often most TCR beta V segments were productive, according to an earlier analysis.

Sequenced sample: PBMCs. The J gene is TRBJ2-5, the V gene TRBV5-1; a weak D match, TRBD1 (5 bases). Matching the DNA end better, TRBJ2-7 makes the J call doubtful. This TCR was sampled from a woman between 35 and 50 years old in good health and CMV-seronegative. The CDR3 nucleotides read TGCGCCAGCAACCTTGACGACAGAACCTACGAGCAGTACTTC. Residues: CASNLDDRTYEQYF.